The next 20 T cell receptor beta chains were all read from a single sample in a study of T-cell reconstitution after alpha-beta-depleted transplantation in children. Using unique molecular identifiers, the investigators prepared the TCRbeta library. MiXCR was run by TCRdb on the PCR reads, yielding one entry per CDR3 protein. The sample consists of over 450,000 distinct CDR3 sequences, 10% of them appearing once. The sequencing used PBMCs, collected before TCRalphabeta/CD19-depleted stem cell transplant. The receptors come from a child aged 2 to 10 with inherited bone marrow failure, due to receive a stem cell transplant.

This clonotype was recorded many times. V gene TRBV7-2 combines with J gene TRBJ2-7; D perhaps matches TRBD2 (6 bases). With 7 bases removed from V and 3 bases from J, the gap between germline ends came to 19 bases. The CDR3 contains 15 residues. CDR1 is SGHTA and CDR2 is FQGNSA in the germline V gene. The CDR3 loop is CASILSPGEIYEQYF. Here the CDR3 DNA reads TGTGCCAGCATCCTAAGCCCGGGGGAGATCTACGAGCAGTACTTC.

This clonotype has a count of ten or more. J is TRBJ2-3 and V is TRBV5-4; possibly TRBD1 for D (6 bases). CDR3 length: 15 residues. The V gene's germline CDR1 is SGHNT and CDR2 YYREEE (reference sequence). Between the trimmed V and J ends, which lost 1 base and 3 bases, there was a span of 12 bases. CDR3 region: CASSLQGTGTDTQYF. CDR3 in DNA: TGTGCCAGCAGCTTGCAAGGTACAGGGACAGATACGCAGTATTTT.

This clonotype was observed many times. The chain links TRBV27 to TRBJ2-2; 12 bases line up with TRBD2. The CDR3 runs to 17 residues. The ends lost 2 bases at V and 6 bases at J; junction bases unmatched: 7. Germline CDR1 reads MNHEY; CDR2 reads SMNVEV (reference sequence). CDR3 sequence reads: CASSLRLAGALAGELFF. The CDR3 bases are TGTGCCAGCAGTTTAAGACTAGCGGGAGCTTTGGCCGGGGAGCTGTTTTTT.

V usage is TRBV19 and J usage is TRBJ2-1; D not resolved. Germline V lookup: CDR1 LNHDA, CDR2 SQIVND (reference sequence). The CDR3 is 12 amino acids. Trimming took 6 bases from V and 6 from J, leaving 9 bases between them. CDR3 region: CASSHPPNEQFF. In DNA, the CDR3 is TGTGCCAGTAGCCATCCCCCCAATGAGCAGTTCTTC.

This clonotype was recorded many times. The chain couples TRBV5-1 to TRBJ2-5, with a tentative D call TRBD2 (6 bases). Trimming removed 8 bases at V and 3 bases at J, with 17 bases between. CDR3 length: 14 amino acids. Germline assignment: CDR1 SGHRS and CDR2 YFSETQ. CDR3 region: CASKGSGGEETQYF. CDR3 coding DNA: TGCGCCAGTAAGGGTTCCGGCGGGGAAGAGACCCAGTACTTC.

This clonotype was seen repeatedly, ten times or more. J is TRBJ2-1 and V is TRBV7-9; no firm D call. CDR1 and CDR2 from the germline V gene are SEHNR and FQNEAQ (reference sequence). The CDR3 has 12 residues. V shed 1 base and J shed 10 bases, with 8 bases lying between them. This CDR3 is CASSLVDYEQFF. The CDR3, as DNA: TGTGCCAGCAGCTTAGTCGATTACGAGCAGTTCTTC.

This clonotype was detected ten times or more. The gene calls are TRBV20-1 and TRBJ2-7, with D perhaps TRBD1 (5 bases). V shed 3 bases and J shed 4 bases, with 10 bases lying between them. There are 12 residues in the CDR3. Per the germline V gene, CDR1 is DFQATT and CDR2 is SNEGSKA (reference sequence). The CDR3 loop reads CSASPGNYEQYF. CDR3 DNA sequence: TGCAGTGCTAGTCCAGGGAATTACGAGCAGTACTTC.

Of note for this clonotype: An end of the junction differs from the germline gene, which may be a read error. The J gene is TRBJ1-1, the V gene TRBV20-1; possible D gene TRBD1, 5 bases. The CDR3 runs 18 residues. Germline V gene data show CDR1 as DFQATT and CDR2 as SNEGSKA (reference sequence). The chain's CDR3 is CRARDPGWPGLEYTEAFF. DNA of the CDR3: TGCAGGGCTAGAGATCCGGGATGGCCAGGGCTCGAGTACACTGAAGCTTTCTTT.

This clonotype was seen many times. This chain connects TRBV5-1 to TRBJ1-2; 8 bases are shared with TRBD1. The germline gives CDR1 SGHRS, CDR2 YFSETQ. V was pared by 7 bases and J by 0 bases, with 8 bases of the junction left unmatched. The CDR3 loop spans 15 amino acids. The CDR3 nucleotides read TGCGCCAGCTCCGGACAGGGACATTCTAACTATGGCTACACCTTC. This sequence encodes CASSGQGHSNYGYTF.

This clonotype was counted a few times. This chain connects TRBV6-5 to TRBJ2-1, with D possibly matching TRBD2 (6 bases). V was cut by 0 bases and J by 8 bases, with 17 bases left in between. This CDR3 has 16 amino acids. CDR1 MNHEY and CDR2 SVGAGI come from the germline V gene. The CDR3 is CASSYSQGGLGDEQFF. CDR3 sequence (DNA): TGTGCCAGCAGTTACTCCCAGGGAGGTTTGGGCGATGAGCAGTTCTTC.

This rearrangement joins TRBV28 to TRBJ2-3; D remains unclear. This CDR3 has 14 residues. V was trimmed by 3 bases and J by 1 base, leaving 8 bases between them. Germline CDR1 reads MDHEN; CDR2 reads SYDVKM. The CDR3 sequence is CASSFPHRTDTQYF. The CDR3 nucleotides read TGTGCCAGCAGTTTCCCTCATCGCACAGATACGCAGTATTTT.

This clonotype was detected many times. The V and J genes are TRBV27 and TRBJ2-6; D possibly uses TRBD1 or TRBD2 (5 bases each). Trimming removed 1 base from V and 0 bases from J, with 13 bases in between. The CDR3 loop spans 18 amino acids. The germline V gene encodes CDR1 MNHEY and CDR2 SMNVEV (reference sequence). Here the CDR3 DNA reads TGTGCCAGCAGTTTATTAGCTTATGGGGGCTCTGGGGCCAACGTCCTGACTTTC. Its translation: CASSLLAYGGSGANVLTF.

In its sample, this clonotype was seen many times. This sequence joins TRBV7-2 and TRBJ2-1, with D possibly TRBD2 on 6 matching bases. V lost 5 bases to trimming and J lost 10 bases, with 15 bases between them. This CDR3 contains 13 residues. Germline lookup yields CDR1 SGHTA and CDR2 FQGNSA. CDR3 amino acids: CASSPEGRGEQFF. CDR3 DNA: TGTGCCAGCAGCCCGGAGGGGCGGGGCGAGCAGTTCTTC.

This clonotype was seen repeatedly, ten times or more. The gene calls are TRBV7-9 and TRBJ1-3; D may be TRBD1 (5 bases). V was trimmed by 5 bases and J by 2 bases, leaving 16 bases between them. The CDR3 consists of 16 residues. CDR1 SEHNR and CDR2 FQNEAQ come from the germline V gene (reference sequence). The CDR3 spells CASSTYDSEPGNTIYF. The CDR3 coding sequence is TGTGCCAGCAGCACCTACGACAGCGAGCCTGGAAACACCATATATTTT.

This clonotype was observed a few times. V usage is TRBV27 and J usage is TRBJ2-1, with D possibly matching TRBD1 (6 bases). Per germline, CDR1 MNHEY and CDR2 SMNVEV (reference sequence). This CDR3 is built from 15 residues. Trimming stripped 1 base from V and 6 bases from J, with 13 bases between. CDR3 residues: CASSLFPGASNEQFF. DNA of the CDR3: TGTGCCAGCAGTTTATTTCCAGGGGCGAGCAATGAGCAGTTCTTC.

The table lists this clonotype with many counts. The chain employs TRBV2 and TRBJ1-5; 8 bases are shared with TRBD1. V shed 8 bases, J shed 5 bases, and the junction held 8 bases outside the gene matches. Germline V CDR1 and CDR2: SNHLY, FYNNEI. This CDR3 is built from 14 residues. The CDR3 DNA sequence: TGTGCCAGCTCCCCCAACAGGGGGGATCAGCCCCAGCATTTT. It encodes CASSPNRGDQPQHF.

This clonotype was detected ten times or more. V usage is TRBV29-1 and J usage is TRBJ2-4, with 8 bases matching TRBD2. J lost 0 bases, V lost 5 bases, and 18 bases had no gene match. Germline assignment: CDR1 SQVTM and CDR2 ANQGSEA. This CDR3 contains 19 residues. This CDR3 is CSVKSGVAGGSLAKNIQYF. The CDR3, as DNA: TGCAGCGTTAAATCTGGGGTTGCGGGAGGTTCCTTAGCCAAAAACATTCAGTACTTC.

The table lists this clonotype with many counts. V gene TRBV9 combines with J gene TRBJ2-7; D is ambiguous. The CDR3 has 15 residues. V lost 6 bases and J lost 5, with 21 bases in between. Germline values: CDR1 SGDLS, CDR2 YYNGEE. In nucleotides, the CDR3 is TGTGCCAGCATTCCTTCCATAAGGGTTTTCCACGAGCAGTACTTC. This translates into CASIPSIRVFHEQYF.

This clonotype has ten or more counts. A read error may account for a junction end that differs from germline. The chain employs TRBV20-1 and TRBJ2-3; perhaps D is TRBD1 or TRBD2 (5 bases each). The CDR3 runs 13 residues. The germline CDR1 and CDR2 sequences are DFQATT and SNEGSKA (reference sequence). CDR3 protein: CSARGVFGDTQYF. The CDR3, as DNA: TGCAGTGCCAGAGGGGTATTCGGAGATACGCAGTATTTT.

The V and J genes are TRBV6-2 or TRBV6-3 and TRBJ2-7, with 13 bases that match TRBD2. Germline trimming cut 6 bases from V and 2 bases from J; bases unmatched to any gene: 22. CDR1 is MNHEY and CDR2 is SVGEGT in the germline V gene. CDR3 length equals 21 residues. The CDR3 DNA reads TGTGCCAGCAGCGCCCCCCTGGACGCGGGACTAGCGGGACTTCAAACCTACGAGCAGTACTTC. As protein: CASSAPLDAGLAGLQTYEQYF.